These 14 T cell receptor beta chains were sequenced from one sample in a study of control samples from healthy donors and cancer patients. Sequencing was performed with immunoSEQ multiplex PCR; in TCRdb, only in-frame clones are kept and a portion is missing. The table records roughly 160,000 clones, about 91% of them present only once. The specimen was blood. The receptors shown here come from a woman aged 30 to 39 in good health.

V and J are TRBV9 and TRBJ1-2; tentative D call: TRBD1 (5 bases). The CDR3 length is 15 residues. V lost 0 bases, J lost 2 bases, and 11 bases lay in between. Germline V gene lookup returns CDR1 SGDLS and CDR2 YYNGEE. The DNA for the CDR3 is TGTGCCAGCAGCGTAGGCGGCCGGGGGAACTATGGCTACACCTTC. This translates into CASSVGGRGNYGYTF.

The CDR3 region is CAWSGGGGQETQYF. DNA for the CDR3: TGTGCCTGGAGTGGAGGGGGGGGGCAAGAGACCCAGTACTTC. V and J are TRBV30 and TRBJ2-5, with D perhaps matching TRBD2 (7 bases). The CDR3 runs to 14 residues. Trimming stripped 1 base from V and 2 bases from J, with 11 bases between. The V gene's germline CDR1 is GTSNPN and CDR2 SVGIG (reference sequence). Variable domain in full (rest from reference TRBV30 and TRBJ2-5): SQTIHQWPATLVQPVGSPLSLECTVEGTSNPNLYWYRQAAGRGLQLLFYSVGIGQISSEVPQNLSASRPQDRQFILSSKKLLLSDSGFYLCAWSGGGGQETQYFGPGTRLLVL.

The chain combines TRBV4-2 with TRBJ2-5, with D hard to call. CDR3 length equals 14 residues. In germline, CDR1 is LGHNA, CDR2 YNFKEQ. V dropped 0 bases and J dropped 2 bases, with 7 bases sitting between them. The CDR3 DNA is TGTGCCAGCAGCCAAGATGCAGCTCAAGAGACCCAGTACTTC. Amino acid sequence: CASSQDAAQETQYF.

The chain couples TRBV6-5 to TRBJ2-1; the match to TRBD2 covers 8 bases. Germline V gives CDR1 MNHEY, CDR2 SVGAGI. The CDR3 runs 15 residues. Trimming removed 3 bases from V and 2 bases from J; junction bases left unmatched: 3. The CDR3 reads CASSYTSGTYNEQFF. For the CDR3, the DNA is TGTGCCAGCAGTTATACTAGCGGTACCTACAATGAGCAGTTCTTC.

CDR3 in DNA: TGTGCCAGCAGTACCCTACAGATCTTACGCCTCAATGAGCAGTTCTTC. Translation: CASSTLQILRLNEQFF. The chain links TRBV27 to TRBJ2-1; no firm D call. The germline V and J ends were trimmed by 5 bases and 6 bases, with 20 bases remaining between them. This CDR3 has 16 amino acids. CDR1 and CDR2 from the germline V gene are MNHEY and SMNVEV (reference sequence).

CDR3 bases: TGTGCCAGTAGTATTGAGAACGCAGTGAGGAACTATGGCTACACCTTC. Encoded protein: CASSIENAVRNYGYTF. The rearrangement joins TRBV19 to TRBJ1-2; D is undetermined. The CDR3 contains 16 residues. Per germline, CDR1 LNHDA and CDR2 SQIVND (reference sequence). V lost 3 bases to trimming and J lost 2 bases, with 16 bases between them.

This clone was seen only once. This chain connects TRBV19 to TRBJ2-4; D possibly corresponds to TRBD1 (6 bases). Germline assignment: CDR1 LNHDA and CDR2 SQIVND (reference sequence). CDR3 size: 16 residues. Trimming took off 7 bases at V and 3 bases at J, with 19 bases between the two ends. The CDR3 here is CASTEEYRTVKNIQYF. CDR3 nucleotides: TGTGCCAGTACGGAAGAGTACAGGACAGTCAAAAACATTCAGTACTTC.

For this clone: The same CDR3 is also encoded by other DNA sequences in this sample. The CDR3 DNA reads as TGTGCCAGTAGTATATTTGGGGGGAACTATGGCTACACCTTC. This sequence encodes CASSIFGGNYGYTF. The J gene is TRBJ1-2, the V gene TRBV19, with D tentatively TRBD1 (5 bases). The CDR3 is made up of 14 amino acids. Per germline, CDR1 LNHDA and CDR2 SQIVND (reference sequence). The germline V and J ends were trimmed by 2 bases and 2 bases, with 9 bases remaining between them.

This sequence joins TRBV19 and TRBJ2-3; 10 bases fit TRBD2. The CDR3 covers 15 residues. The V gene's germline CDR1 is LNHDA and CDR2 SQIVND (reference sequence). The V and J ends lost 5 bases and 2 bases, in that order; junction bases with no gene match: 4. For the CDR3, the DNA is TGTGCCAGTAGTTGGGGACTAGCGCCCACAGATACGCAGTATTTT. Translating it yields CASSWGLAPTDTQYF.

Note on this clone: This sample also contains other DNA sequences that code for the same CDR3. This chain uses TRBV30 with TRBJ1-3; D is unclear. The CDR3 has 14 amino acids. Germline V gives CDR1 GTSNPN, CDR2 SVGIG (reference sequence). The V gene lost 0 bases and the J gene lost 2 bases, with 8 bases spanning the gap. The CDR3 protein is CAWSVGGTGNTIYF. The CDR3 DNA sequence: TGTGCCTGGAGTGTAGGCGGGACTGGAAACACCATATATTTT.

CDR3 region: CASSQLPGTITCYEQYF. In nucleotides, the CDR3 is TGTGCCAGCAGCCAACTACCCGGGACAATAACTTGCTACGAGCAGTACTTC. The chain uses TRBV14 and TRBJ2-7; D may be TRBD1 (6 bases). V lost 2 bases to trimming and J lost 3 bases, with 20 bases between them. The length of the CDR3 is 17 residues. Germline V lookup: CDR1 SGHDN, CDR2 FVKESK. The variable domain in full, with the rest retrieved from reference TRBV14 and TRBJ2-7, is EAGVTQFPSHSVIEKGQTVTLRCDPISGHDNLYWYRRVMGKEIKFLLHFVKESKQDESGMPNNRFLAERTGGTYSTLKVQPAELEDSGVYFCASSQLPGTITCYEQYFGPGTRLTVT.

This rearrangement joins TRBV5-4 to TRBJ1-2, with 8 bases aligning to TRBD1. Unmatched junction bases numbered 7, after V lost 4 bases and J lost 5 bases. This CDR3 has 14 residues. CDR1 and CDR2 from the germline V gene are SGHNT and YYREEE (reference sequence). CDR3 DNA sequence: TGTGCCAGCAGCCCCTCGGGACAGGATTATGGCTACACCTTC. This gives the protein CASSPSGQDYGYTF.

This chain joins TRBV2 and TRBJ1-6; TRBD1 is a possible D gene (5 bases). Looked up from germline, CDR1 is SNHLY and CDR2 is FYNNEI. The CDR3 consists of 14 residues. V lost 0 bases to trimming and J lost 6 bases, with 6 bases between them. For the CDR3, the DNA is TGTGCCAGCAGTGAAGCGCAGGGTAATTCACCCCTCCACTTT. Encoded protein: CASSEAQGNSPLHF.

The V and J genes are TRBV5-6 and TRBJ1-2; D perhaps matches TRBD1 (5 bases). This CDR3 has 15 amino acids. Germline V gene sequence: CDR1 SGHDT, CDR2 YYEEEE. The ends were cut back, 3 bases at V and 3 bases at J, with 15 bases in the middle. The CDR3 reads CASSWGVQADYGYTF. The CDR3 bases are TGTGCCAGCAGCTGGGGCGTGCAGGCGGACTATGGCTACACCTTC.